Below, one T cell receptor beta chain is given with its context. Using immunoSEQ multiplex PCR, the repertoire was profiled, and TCRdb retains in-frame clones only, with some absent. The table shows around 140,000 clones, with 65% to 90% occurring only once. This entry belongs to a study of blood T cell repertoires in COVID-19. The CDR3 consists of 15 residues. Trimming removed 5 bases from V and 4 bases from J, with 17 bases in between. Germline V gives CDR1 KGHSH, CDR2 LQKENI. The specimen sequenced was peripheral blood. This clonotype originated in a man between 60 and 70 years old with active or convalescent COVID-19. The gene calls are TRBV18 and TRBJ1-2; a weak D match, TRBD1 (5 bases). The chain's CDR3 is CASSGGLAASYGYTF. The CDR3 DNA reads TGTGCCAGCTCAGGGGGGTTGGCGGCGTCCTATGGCTACACCTTC. Variable domain in full (rest from reference TRBV18 and TRBJ1-2): NAGVMQNPRHLVRRRGQEARLRCSPMKGHSHVYWYRQLPEEGLKFMVYLQKENIIDESGMPKERFSAEFPKEGPSILRIQQVVRGDSAAYFCASSGGLAASYGYTFGSGTRLTVV.